The present TCR beta chain was sequenced within a study of T cell responses to AZD1222 COVID-19 vaccine. Trimming left V 5 bases short and J 3 bases short, with 17 bases between. This CDR3 region has 16 residues. CDR1 and CDR2 (germline): MNHEY, SMNVEV (reference sequence). Generated by immunoSEQ multiplex PCR, the TCRdb table keeps only in-frame clones and is missing some. Of 90,000 to 130,000 clones listed, about 87% are singletons. Concerning this clone: Its cognate antigen is unknown.

Whole-study findings and limits: At study baseline, merely a handful of AZD1222 recipients were seropositive. Donors were mostly white British, more females; clonal diversity possibly underestimated. Repertoires were obtained only post-peak T cell response. Within unmutated variant regions lay the reported targets of nearly half of spike-specific TCRs.

The V and J genes are TRBV27 and TRBJ2-1; maybe TRBD2 (6 bases). This specimen was peripheral blood, taken 28 days after the second AZD1222 dose. This receptor was taken from an adult who received the AZD1222 COVID-19 vaccine. CDR3 bases: TGTGCCAGCAGTATAACTTGGGACTCGCTCTACAATGAGCAGTTCTTC. Translation: CASSITWDSLYNEQFF.